Listed here is a single T cell receptor beta chain. TCRdb reprocessed the RT-PCR reads via MiXCR and lists one record per CDR3 protein. The table lists about 700,000 distinct CDR3 sequences, 11% to 15% of them singletons. Unmatched junction bases numbered 4, after V lost 0 bases and J lost 5 bases. CDR3 length: 15 residues. Germline lookup yields CDR1 MNHEY and CDR2 SVGAGI. This chain uses TRBV6-5 with TRBJ1-5; 7 bases are shared with TRBD1. The receptor was derived from a female donor in good health, serving as a healthy control. Sample: memory CD4+ T cells from blood. In DNA, the CDR3 is TGTGCCAGCAGTTACTCGACAGGGACCGATCAGCCCCAGCATTTT. Amino acid sequence: CASSYSTGTDQPQHF.